The clone carrying this TCR beta chain showed up just once. No antigen is known for it. The sample belongs to a study of T cell repertoires in cytomegalovirus infection. Study outcomes and limitations: In two of eight donors, the top clonotype was HLA-C-restricted CMV-specific.

TCRdb recomputed calls from the reads with MiXCR, one row per CDR3 protein. In the table there are approximately 180,000 distinct CDR3 sequences, nearly 9.5% of which are singletons. The V gene's germline CDR1 is LNHNV and CDR2 YYDKDF (reference sequence). V dropped 6 bases and J dropped 3 bases, with 9 bases sitting between them. The CDR3 is 13 amino acids. This TCR was recovered from a human donor in good health (CMV status not recorded). Some clones in this sample may be carry-over from other donors' samples. Sequenced sample: PBMCs. The chain couples TRBV15 to TRBJ1-5; maybe TRBD1 (5 bases). As DNA, the CDR3 is TGTGCCACCAGACGAGGGGTCAATCAGCCCCAGCATTTT. Residues: CATRRGVNQPQHF.